A selection of T cell receptor beta chains follows, all from one sample in a study of shared clonotypes between healthy human individuals. TCRdb's copy holds only in-frame clones and misses some; the assay was immunoSEQ multiplex PCR. Of about 490,000 clones listed, 79% are singletons. The sequenced sample was PBMCs. These receptors originate from a woman in her forties in good health. Some clones in this sample may be carry-over from other donors' samples. Each CDR3 is given without its conserved first and last residue.

V gene	J gene	CDR3 protein
TRBV6-6	TRBJ2-7	ASSTVGQGASYEQY
TRBV2	TRBJ2-5	ASRTEAQETQY
TRBV28	TRBJ1-2	ASRSGTGASGYT
TRBV10-1	TRBJ2-1	ASSDRRTSGSSYNEQF
TRBV9	TRBJ1-1	ASSVTERPTEAF
TRBV19	TRBJ2-2	ASSGWLGTGELF
TRBV4-2	TRBJ2-3	ASSQDIPGTASTDTQY
TRBV7-3	TRBJ2-5	ASSSRQTRASGGETQY
TRBV10-1	TRBJ2-7	ASSALEGRSYEQY
TRBV10-2	TRBJ2-1	ASRRANEQF
TRBV2	TRBJ2-7	ASRSSSGRASYEQY
TRBV2	TRBJ1-2	ASSPGVGYT
TRBV7-3	TRBJ2-2	ASSPGRAQNTGELF
TRBV10-2	TRBJ1-5	ASSQGKGLLSLQPQH
TRBV28	TRBJ2-7	ASSVQGSYEQY
TRBV5-4	TRBJ2-7	ASSLAVRTGGLGSYEQY
TRBV2	TRBJ2-2	ASTLSQGGTGELF
TRBV10-3	TRBJ1-4	AISDPGQGTGEKLF
TRBV7-9	TRBJ2-7	ASSLRGGGEQY
TRBV19	TRBJ2-7	APHLGTSYEQY
TRBV9	TRBJ2-2	ASSVEGGAPTNTGELF
TRBV13	TRBJ2-3	ASSPGRWATDTQY
TRBV13	TRBJ2-5	ASSLGTVTETQY
TRBV5-8	TRBJ1-1	ASSFMGGMNTEAF
TRBV7-8	TRBJ1-3	VSSLGGGNTIY
TRBV5-4	TRBJ2-2	ASSLTGIELGAWGGELF
TRBV30	TRBJ2-1	AWNPQGLAGVYEQF
TRBV10-2	TRBJ2-1	ASATGTSGTEQF
TRBV4-2	TRBJ1-2	ASSQVKNGHYGYT
TRBV5-1	TRBJ1-1	ASSSKGPTNTEAF
TRBV7-8	TRBJ1-3	ASSKTLHTGPRGSGNTIY
TRBV5-1	TRBJ2-2	ASSQGDRDTGELF
TRBV4-2	TRBJ1-4	ASSQDRVGEKLF
TRBV9	TRBJ2-7	ASSVALGLPYEQY
TRBV5-1	TRBJ1-4	ASSFGGVHEILF